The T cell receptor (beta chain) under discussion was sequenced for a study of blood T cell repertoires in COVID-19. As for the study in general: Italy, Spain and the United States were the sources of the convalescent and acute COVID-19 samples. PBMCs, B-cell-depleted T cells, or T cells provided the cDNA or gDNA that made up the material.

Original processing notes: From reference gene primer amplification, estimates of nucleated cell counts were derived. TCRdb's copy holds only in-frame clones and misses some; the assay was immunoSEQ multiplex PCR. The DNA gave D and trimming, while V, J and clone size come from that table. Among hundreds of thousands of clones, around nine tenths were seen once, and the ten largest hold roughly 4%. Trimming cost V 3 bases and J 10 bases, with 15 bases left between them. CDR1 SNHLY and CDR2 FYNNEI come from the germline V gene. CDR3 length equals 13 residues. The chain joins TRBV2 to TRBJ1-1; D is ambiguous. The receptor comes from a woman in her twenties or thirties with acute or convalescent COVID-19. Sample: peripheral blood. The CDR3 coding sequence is TGTGCCAGCAGTGATTTGGGAGGTGGGTCAGCTTTCTTT. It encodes CASSDLGGGSAFF. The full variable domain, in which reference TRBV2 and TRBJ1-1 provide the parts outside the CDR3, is EPEVTQTPSHQVTQMGQEVILRCVPISNHLYFYWYRQILGQKVEFLVSFYNNEISEKSEIFDDQFSVERPDGSNFTLKIRSTKLEDSAMYFCASSDLGGGSAFFGQGTRLTVV.